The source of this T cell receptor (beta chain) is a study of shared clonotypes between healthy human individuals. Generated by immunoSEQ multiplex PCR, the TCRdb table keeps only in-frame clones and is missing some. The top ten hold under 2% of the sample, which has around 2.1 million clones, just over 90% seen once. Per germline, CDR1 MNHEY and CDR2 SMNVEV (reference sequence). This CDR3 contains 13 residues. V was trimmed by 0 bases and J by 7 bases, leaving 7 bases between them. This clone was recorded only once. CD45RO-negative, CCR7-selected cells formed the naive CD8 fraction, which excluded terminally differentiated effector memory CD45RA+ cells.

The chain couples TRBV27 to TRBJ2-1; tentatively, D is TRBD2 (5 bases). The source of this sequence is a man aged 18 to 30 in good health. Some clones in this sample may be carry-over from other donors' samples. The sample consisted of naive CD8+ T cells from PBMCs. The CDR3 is CASSLSQRNEQFF. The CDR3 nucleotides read TGTGCCAGCAGTTTATCCCAGCGGAATGAGCAGTTCTTC.